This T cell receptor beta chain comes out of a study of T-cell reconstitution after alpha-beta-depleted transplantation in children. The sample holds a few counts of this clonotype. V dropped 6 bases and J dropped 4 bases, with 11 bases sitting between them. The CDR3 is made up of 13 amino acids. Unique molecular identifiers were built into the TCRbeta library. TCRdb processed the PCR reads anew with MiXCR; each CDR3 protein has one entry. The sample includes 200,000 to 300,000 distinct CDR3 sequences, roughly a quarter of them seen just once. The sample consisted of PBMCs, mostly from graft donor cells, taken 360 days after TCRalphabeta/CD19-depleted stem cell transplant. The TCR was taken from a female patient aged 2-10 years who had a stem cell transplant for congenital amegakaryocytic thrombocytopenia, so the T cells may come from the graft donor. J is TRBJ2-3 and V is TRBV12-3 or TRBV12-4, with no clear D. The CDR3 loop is CASSLWASDTQYF. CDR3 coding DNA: TGTGCCAGCAGCCTCTGGGCTTCAGATACGCAGTATTTT.